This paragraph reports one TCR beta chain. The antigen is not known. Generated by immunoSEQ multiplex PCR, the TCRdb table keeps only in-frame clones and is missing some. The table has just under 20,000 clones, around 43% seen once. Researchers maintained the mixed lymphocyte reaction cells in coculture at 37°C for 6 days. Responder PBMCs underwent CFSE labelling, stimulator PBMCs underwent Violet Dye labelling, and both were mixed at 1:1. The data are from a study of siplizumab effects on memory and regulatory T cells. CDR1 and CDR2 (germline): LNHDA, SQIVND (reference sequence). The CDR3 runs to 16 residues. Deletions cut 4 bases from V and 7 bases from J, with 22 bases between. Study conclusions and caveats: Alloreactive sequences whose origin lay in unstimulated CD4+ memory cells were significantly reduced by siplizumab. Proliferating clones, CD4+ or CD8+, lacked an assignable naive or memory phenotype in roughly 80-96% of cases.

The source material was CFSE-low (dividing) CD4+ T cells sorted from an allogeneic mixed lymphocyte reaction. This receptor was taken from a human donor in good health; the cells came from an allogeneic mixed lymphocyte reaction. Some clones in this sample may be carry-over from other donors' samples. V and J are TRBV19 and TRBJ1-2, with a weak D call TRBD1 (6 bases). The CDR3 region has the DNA TGTGCCAGTAGTACCAAGACAGGTATCTACTATGGTGGCTACACCTTC. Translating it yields CASSTKTGIYYGGYTF.